Shown below are 25 T cell receptor beta chains from a single sample sequenced in a study of blood T cell repertoires in COVID-19. Sequencing used immunoSEQ multiplex PCR; TCRdb keeps in-frame clones, though not all of them. The sample carries tens of thousands of clones, approximately 88% recorded once. The sample comprised peripheral blood. These receptors all come from a man in his 70s with active COVID-19.

The chain is built from TRBV30 and TRBJ1-5; D is uncertain. This CDR3 has 15 amino acids. CDR1 and CDR2 from the germline V gene are GTSNPN and SVGIG (reference sequence). The germline V and J ends were trimmed by 0 bases and 3 bases, with 12 bases remaining between them. CDR3 region: CAWSVLDQTNQPQHF. As DNA, the CDR3 is TGTGCCTGGAGTGTACTAGATCAAACCAATCAGCCCCAGCATTTT.

In its sample, this clone was seen a few times. The chain recombines TRBV30 with TRBJ2-1; 7 bases line up with TRBD2. The V gene end was trimmed by 5 bases and the J gene end by 9 bases; junction bases not matched to a gene: 7. The CDR3 contains 12 residues. Per germline, CDR1 GTSNPN and CDR2 SVGIG (reference sequence). The CDR3 DNA sequence: TGTGCCTGGGGGAGGGGACTGGCTGAGCAGTTCTTC. This translates into CAWGRGLAEQFF.

The chain links TRBV30 to TRBJ1-1; 7 nucleotides match TRBD1. Germline values: CDR1 GTSNPN, CDR2 SVGIG (reference sequence). Germline trimming cut 3 bases from V and 6 bases from J; bases unmatched to any gene: 4. This CDR3 region has 12 residues. CDR3 DNA sequence: TGTGCCTGGAGAGGGGGCTTCTCTGAAGCTTTCTTT. Translation: CAWRGGFSEAFF. The full variable domain, its missing parts supplied by reference TRBV30 and TRBJ1-1, is SQTIHQWPATLVQPVGSPLSLECTVEGTSNPNLYWYRQAAGRGLQLLFYSVGIGQISSEVPQNLSASRPQDRQFILSSKKLLLSDSGFYLCAWRGGFSEAFFGQGTRLTVV.

This chain joins TRBV3-1 (or the pseudogene TRBV3-2) and TRBJ2-7; 7 nucleotides agree with TRBD2. The CDR3 consists of 16 residues. With 1 base clipped from V and 6 bases from J, the junction kept 12 bases outside the gene matches. Germline assignment: CDR1 LGHDT and CDR2 YNNKEL (reference sequence). The CDR3 nucleotides are TGTGCCAGCAGCCAAGGGGGAGCGGGACGGGCGGCCGAGCAGTACTTC. Protein: CASSQGGAGRAAEQYF.

In the case of this clone: Because the CDR3 is missing its conserved closing phenylalanine or tryptophan, this is likely a read error. The chain has TRBV4-2 and TRBJ2-3; possibly TRBD1 for D (7 bases). The CDR3 is made up of 16 amino acids. Germline CDR1 is LGHNA and CDR2 is YNFKEQ. Trimming removed 1 base at V and 5 bases at J, with 16 bases between. The CDR3 DNA is TGTGCCAGCAGCCAAGGGGTAGCAGGGGGAGGAGATACGCAGTATCTT. This sequence encodes CASSQGVAGGGDTQYL.

The chain couples TRBV24-1 to TRBJ2-1; possible D gene TRBD1, 6 bases. Looked up from germline, CDR1 is KGHDR and CDR2 is SFDVKD. The CDR3 spans 14 residues. The germline V and J ends were trimmed by 4 bases and 6 bases, with 12 bases remaining between them. Here the CDR3 reads CATSDLTGSNEQFF. The CDR3, as DNA: TGTGCCACCAGTGACTTGACAGGATCCAATGAGCAGTTCTTC.

The V and J genes are TRBV5-4 and TRBJ2-3, with 12 bases identical to TRBD2. The CDR3 covers 16 residues. After removal of 0 bases from V and 4 bases from J, the junction contained 3 bases not matched to a gene. The germline V gene encodes CDR1 SGHNT and CDR2 YYREEE (reference sequence). CDR3 sequence reads: CASSLVTSGSPDTQYF. CDR3 coding DNA: TGTGCCAGCAGCTTGGTGACTAGCGGGAGCCCAGATACGCAGTATTTT.

The rearrangement uses TRBV9 and TRBJ2-7, with TRBD2 as a possible D gene (5 bases). Per the germline V gene, CDR1 is SGDLS and CDR2 is YYNGEE. This CDR3 comprises 13 residues. V gave up 4 bases and J gave up 6 bases, with 14 bases separating them. This chain's CDR3 is CASSLNLEGEQYF. In DNA, the CDR3 is TGTGCCAGCAGCCTCAACCTAGAGGGCGAGCAGTACTTC.

This clone was counted ten times or more. The V call is TRBV28, the J call TRBJ2-1, with D maybe TRBD1 (5 bases). The V end was cut by 5 bases, the J end by 11 bases, with 13 bases between. Germline values: CDR1 MDHEN, CDR2 SYDVKM. This CDR3 has 12 residues. The CDR3 protein is CASSPSDRKQFF. DNA of the CDR3: TGTGCCAGCAGTCCCTCAGACAGAAAGCAGTTCTTC.

This chain uses TRBV19 with TRBJ2-6, with 15 nucleotides matching TRBD2. The CDR3 sequence is 21 residues long. J lost 0 bases, V lost 4 bases, and 10 bases had no gene match. Germline lookup yields CDR1 LNHDA and CDR2 SQIVND (reference sequence). The CDR3 DNA sequence: TGTGCCAGTAGTACCGGGATGGGACTAGCGGGAGGAATCTCTGGGGCCAACGTCCTGACTTTC. Translated: CASSTGMGLAGGISGANVLTF.

As to this clone: The identical CDR3 is also encoded by other nucleotide sequences in the sample. The rearrangement uses TRBV4-2 and TRBJ2-3; weak D call: TRBD1 (6 bases). In germline, CDR1 is LGHNA, CDR2 YNFKEQ. Trimming removed 0 bases at V and 3 bases at J, with 7 bases between. This CDR3 comprises 14 residues. CDR3 protein: CASSQDRGTDTQYF. CDR3 DNA sequence: TGTGCCAGCAGCCAAGATAGGGGGACAGATACGCAGTATTTT.

This chain links TRBV4-1 with TRBJ2-1, with unresolved D. Deletions cut 4 bases from V and 4 bases from J, with 5 bases between. Germline loops: CDR1 MGHRA, CDR2 YSYEKL. The CDR3 extends over 12 amino acids. Here the CDR3 DNA reads TGCGCCAGCAGCCCGGAGTACAATGAGCAGTTCTTC. Residues: CASSPEYNEQFF.

The gene calls are TRBV11-2 and TRBJ2-3, with no clear D. The germline CDR1 and CDR2 sequences are SGHAT and FQNNGV. The CDR3 length is 12 residues. V shed 5 bases and J shed 5 bases, with 8 bases lying between them. Here the CDR3 DNA reads TGTGCCAGCAGCCTAACGGGAGATACGCAGTATTTT. Amino acids: CASSLTGDTQYF. Full variable domain (outside the CDR3, taken from reference TRBV11-2 and TRBJ2-3): EAGVAQSPRYKIIEKRQSVAFWCNPISGHATLYWYQQILGQGPKLLIQFQNNGVVDDSQLPKDRFSAERLKGVDSTLKIQPAKLEDSAVYLCASSLTGDTQYFGPGTRLTVL.

The CDR3 here is CASSLVDSHNEKLFF. CDR3 DNA: TGTGCCAGCAGTTTAGTCGACAGCCATAATGAAAAACTGTTTTTT. The chain joins TRBV28 to TRBJ1-4, with D tentatively TRBD1 (5 bases). Germline V lookup: CDR1 MDHEN, CDR2 SYDVKM. CDR3 length: 15 amino acids. Trimming left V 2 bases short and J 4 bases short, with 11 bases between.

J is TRBJ1-5 and V is TRBV16; 8 nucleotides line up with TRBD1. CDR1 and CDR2 (germline): KGHSY, FQNENV. This CDR3 has 16 amino acids. The trim removed 4 bases at V and 4 bases at J, leaving 9 bases unmatched. CDR3: CASSPAGTGFNQPQHF. In nucleotides, the CDR3 is TGTGCCAGCAGCCCCGCCGGGACAGGCTTTAATCAGCCCCAGCATTTT.

The rearrangement links TRBV7-9 to TRBJ2-1; the match to TRBD2 covers 7 bases. The CDR3 covers 15 residues. With 2 bases clipped from V and 4 bases from J, the junction kept 5 bases outside the gene matches. Per germline, CDR1 SEHNR and CDR2 FQNEAQ (reference sequence). The CDR3: CASSLLTSVYNEQFF. CDR3 coding DNA: TGTGCCAGCAGCTTACTCACTAGCGTATACAATGAGCAGTTCTTC.

This clone has a single count. The genes are TRBV25-1 and TRBJ2-4, with 7 nucleotides matching TRBD2. Germline CDR1 is MGHDK and CDR2 is SYGVNS. This CDR3 region has 15 residues. V shed 3 bases and J 1 base; nucleotides not matched to a gene: 3. The CDR3 DNA is TGTGCCAGCAGTGAGGGAGGGTCGGCCAAAAACATTCAGTACTTC. Protein: CASSEGGSAKNIQYF. Supplemented by reference TRBV25-1 and TRBJ2-4, the full variable domain reads EADIYQTPRYLVIGTGKKITLECSQTMGHDKMYWYQQDPGMELHLIHYSYGVNSTEKGDLSSESTVSRIRTEHFPLTLESARPSHTSQYLCASSEGGSAKNIQYFGAGTRLSVL.

The chain has TRBV28 and TRBJ1-5; maybe TRBD1 (5 bases). Germline V gene sequence: CDR1 MDHEN, CDR2 SYDVKM. The CDR3 spans 15 residues. V dropped 5 bases and J dropped 10 bases, with 21 bases sitting between them. In nucleotides, the CDR3 is TGTGCCAGCAGTGGACAACCTAATCAATTGTTACCCCAGCATTTT. This translates into CASSGQPNQLLPQHF.

This chain uses TRBV5-6 with TRBJ2-7; TRBD2 aligns across 11 bases. Germline V gene sequence: CDR1 SGHDT, CDR2 YYEEEE. V shed 3 bases and J 6 bases; nucleotides not matched to a gene: 8. This CDR3 has 15 residues. CDR3 in amino acids: CASSSRTSGWGEQYF. CDR3 nucleotide sequence: TGTGCCAGCAGCTCTCGGACTAGCGGGTGGGGCGAGCAGTACTTC.

The V call is TRBV5-4, the J call TRBJ2-2; 11 nucleotides line up with TRBD2. Trimming took 0 bases from V and 4 from J; bases not matched to a gene: 5. CDR3 size: 17 residues. Germline assignment: CDR1 SGHNT and CDR2 YYREEE (reference sequence). In nucleotides, the CDR3 is TGTGCCAGCAGCTTGGCCAGACTAGCGGGACCCACCGGGGAGCTGTTTTTT. Its protein product is CASSLARLAGPTGELFF. Filled out from reference TRBV5-4 and TRBJ2-2, the complete variable domain reads ETGVTQSPTHLIKTRGQQVTLRCSSQSGHNTVSWYQQALGQGPQFIFQYYREEENGRGNFPPRFSGLQFPNYSSELNVNALELDDSALYLCASSLARLAGPTGELFFGEGSRLTVL.

This chain uses TRBV27 with TRBJ1-1; 8 bases fit TRBD1. Germline V lookup: CDR1 MNHEY, CDR2 SMNVEV (reference sequence). This CDR3 has 16 amino acids. Trimming took 3 bases from V and 0 from J; bases not matched to a gene: 6. As DNA, the CDR3 is TGTGCCAGCAGTTTTCGGTCGACAGGGGTGAACACTGAAGCTTTCTTT. Its protein product is CASSFRSTGVNTEAFF.

The CDR3 DNA reads TGTGCCAGCAGTAGACCCCCTTCGGGGTTTAGCAATCAGCCCCAGCATTTT. The encoded protein is CASSRPPSGFSNQPQHF. This chain uses TRBV28 with TRBJ1-5; no firm D call. V was shortened by 5 bases and J by 0 bases, with 17 bases between the two germline ends. This CDR3 has 17 amino acids. Germline V gene data show CDR1 as MDHEN and CDR2 as SYDVKM. Complete variable domain (other parts from reference TRBV28 and TRBJ1-5): DVKVTQSSRYLVKRTGEKVFLECVQDMDHENMFWYRQDPGLGLRLIYFSYDVKMKEKGDIPEGYSVSREKKERFSLILESASTNQTSMYLCASSRPPSGFSNQPQHFGDGTRLSIL.

V gene TRBV6-2 or TRBV6-3 combines with J gene TRBJ2-1; 11 bases match TRBD2. CDR1 and CDR2 (germline): MNHEY, SVGEGT. The CDR3 runs 16 residues. J gave up 4 bases and V 3 bases, and 5 bases lay outside the gene matches. Here the CDR3 reads CASSYSGRAGYNEQFF. In nucleotides, the CDR3 is TGTGCCAGCAGTTATAGCGGGAGGGCCGGTTACAATGAGCAGTTCTTC.

This clone turned up a few times. The rearrangement links TRBV6-1 to TRBJ2-7, with D maybe TRBD2 (6 bases). Germline-derived CDR1 and CDR2 are MNHNS and SASEGT. Trimming pared 0 bases from V and 0 bases from J, leaving 9 bases between. The CDR3 loop spans 15 amino acids. CDR3 amino acids: CASSEAYGSSYEQYF. Here the CDR3 DNA reads TGTGCCAGCAGTGAAGCGTACGGGAGCTCCTACGAGCAGTACTTC.

The rearrangement links TRBV5-1 to TRBJ1-1; 9 bases are a match to TRBD1. Per the germline V gene, CDR1 is SGHRS and CDR2 is YFSETQ. The CDR3 length is 14 residues. The V gene end was trimmed by 4 bases and the J gene end by 7 bases; junction bases not matched to a gene: 8. CDR3 loop: CASSPGTGGFEAFF. The CDR3 DNA reads as TGCGCCAGCAGCCCAGGAACAGGGGGCTTTGAAGCTTTCTTT. The variable domain in full, completed from reference TRBV5-1 and TRBJ1-1, reads KAGVTQTPRYLIKTRGQQVTLSCSPISGHRSVSWYQQTPGQGLQFLFEYFSETQRNKGNFPGRFSGRQFSNSRSEMNVSTLELGDSALYLCASSPGTGGFEAFFGQGTRLTVV.